A selection of T cell receptor beta chains follows, all from one sample in a study of shared clonotypes between healthy human individuals. Data came from immunoSEQ multiplex PCR; TCRdb stores just in-frame clones and leaves some out. The data contain a few million clones, 85% to 95% of them singletons. Specimen: naive CD8+ T cells from PBMCs. Source of these receptors: a man aged 18 to 29 in good health. Some clones in this sample may be carry-over from other donors' samples. Each CDR3 is given with its conserved first and last residue. D genes are given only for firm matches. Size tells how often a clone was seen (once, few, many) or the class of an expanded clone, and some rows leave it out.

j_gene: TRBJ1-1; v_gene: TRBV9; d_gene: NA; abundance: NA; CDR3nt: TGTGCCAGCAGCGTGACAGGCCGCGCGAACACTGAAGCTTTCTTT; CDR3aa: CASSVTGRANTEAFF
j_gene: TRBJ2-3; v_gene: TRBV11-2; d_gene: TRBD2; abundance: NA; CDR3nt: TGTGCCAGCAGCTTATGGCGGGAGGGCACAGATACGCAGTATTTT; CDR3aa: CASSLWREGTDTQYF
j_gene: TRBJ2-3; v_gene: TRBV11-3; d_gene: TRBD2; abundance: NA; CDR3nt: TGTGCCAGCAGCCCGGACAGATCGGGGCGGGGGGCAGATACGCAGTATTTT; CDR3aa: CASSPDRSGRGADTQYF
j_gene: TRBJ2-1; v_gene: TRBV4-1; d_gene: TRBD2; abundance: NA; CDR3nt: TGCGCCAGCAGCCAGGTACTAGCGGATGAGCAGTTCTTC; CDR3aa: CASSQVLADEQFF
j_gene: TRBJ2-5; v_gene: TRBV7-9; d_gene: NA; abundance: NA; CDR3nt: TGTGCCAGCAGCTCACCCGAGGGCCCCGTCGAGACCCAGTACTTC; CDR3aa: CASSSPEGPVETQYF
j_gene: TRBJ2-6; v_gene: TRBV19; d_gene: NA; abundance: NA; CDR3nt: TGTGCCAGTAGTACCCCTGGACTGGCTGGTGGGGCCAACGTCCTGACTTTC; CDR3aa: CASSTPGLAGGANVLTF
j_gene: TRBJ2-2; v_gene: TRBV5-1; d_gene: TRBD1; abundance: once; CDR3nt: TGCGCCAGCCGGACAGGGGAGCTATACACCGGGGAGCTGTTTTTT; CDR3aa: CASRTGELYTGELFF
j_gene: TRBJ2-5; v_gene: TRBV27; d_gene: NA; abundance: NA; CDR3nt: TGTGCCAGCAGCCTCTCGAGTGGGGGGACCCAGTACTTC; CDR3aa: CASSLSSGGTQYF
j_gene: TRBJ2-1; v_gene: TRBV15; d_gene: TRBD1; abundance: NA; CDR3nt: TGTGCCACCAGCAGAGATCTTGGGACAGGGGTTTACAATGAGCAGTTCTTC; CDR3aa: CATSRDLGTGVYNEQFF
j_gene: TRBJ1-1; v_gene: TRBV28; d_gene: NA; abundance: NA; CDR3nt: TGTGCCAGCACCATGGGGGATGATATGAACACTGAAGCTTTCTTT; CDR3aa: CASTMGDDMNTEAFF
j_gene: TRBJ1-1; v_gene: TRBV9; d_gene: NA; abundance: NA; CDR3nt: TGTGCCAGCAGCGTAGCTTGGGGAGAGAACACTGAAGCTTTCTTT; CDR3aa: CASSVAWGENTEAFF
j_gene: TRBJ2-2; v_gene: TRBV7-9; d_gene: NA; abundance: NA; CDR3nt: TGTGCCAGCAGCTTAGCGCCTCCCACCGGGGAGCTGTTTTTT; CDR3aa: CASSLAPPTGELFF
j_gene: TRBJ2-7; v_gene: TRBV27; d_gene: TRBD1; abundance: NA; CDR3nt: TGTGCCAGCAAAGCGGACAGGGGGCAACACGAGCAGTACTTC; CDR3aa: CASKADRGQHEQYF
j_gene: TRBJ2-5; v_gene: TRBV13; d_gene: NA; abundance: once; CDR3nt: TGTGCCAGCAGCCCCCCCGAGGAGAAAGATGAGACCCAGTACTTC; CDR3aa: CASSPPEEKDETQYF
j_gene: TRBJ1-1; v_gene: TRBV28; d_gene: NA; abundance: NA; CDR3nt: TGTGCCAGCAGTTACTTCCCCGCAGGCGAGGCTTTCTTT; CDR3aa: CASSYFPAGEAFF
j_gene: TRBJ2-7; v_gene: TRBV6-5; d_gene: NA; abundance: NA; CDR3nt: TGTGCCAGCAGTTCACTAGACAGTTACTACGAGCAGTACTTC; CDR3aa: CASSSLDSYYEQYF
j_gene: TRBJ2-3; v_gene: TRBV6-1; d_gene: TRBD2; abundance: NA; CDR3nt: TGTGCCAGCAGTGAGTGGACTAGCGGGAGGTCAGATACGCAGTATTTT; CDR3aa: CASSEWTSGRSDTQYF
j_gene: TRBJ1-4; v_gene: TRBV19; d_gene: NA; abundance: NA; CDR3nt: TGTGCCAGTAGTGCACTACCAGGGGTTCCGAGTGAAAAACTGTTTTTT; CDR3aa: CASSALPGVPSEKLFF
j_gene: TRBJ1-5; v_gene: TRBV19; d_gene: NA; abundance: few; CDR3nt: TGTGCCAGTAACCCGAGGGGGCAGCCCCAGCATTTT; CDR3aa: CASNPRGQPQHF
j_gene: TRBJ1-1; v_gene: TRBV5-1; d_gene: NA; abundance: NA; CDR3nt: TGCGCCAGCAGCTTGCTGGGGGCGCCTGAAGCTTTCTTT; CDR3aa: CASSLLGAPEAFF
j_gene: TRBJ2-3; v_gene: TRBV6-6; d_gene: NA; abundance: NA; CDR3nt: TGTGCCAGCAGTTACTCGAGAGGCAGGGGCACAGATACGCAGTATTTT; CDR3aa: CASSYSRGRGTDTQYF
j_gene: TRBJ2-4; v_gene: TRBV19; d_gene: NA; abundance: NA; CDR3nt: TGTGCCAGTAGTTTGGGAGCCAAAAACATTCAGTACTTC; CDR3aa: CASSLGAKNIQYF
j_gene: TRBJ2-7; v_gene: TRBV11-2; d_gene: TRBD1; abundance: NA; CDR3nt: TGTGCCAGCAGCTTACTCGGGACAGGGTCATCCGAGCAGTACTTC; CDR3aa: CASSLLGTGSSEQYF
j_gene: TRBJ2-7; v_gene: TRBV4-1; d_gene: TRBD2; abundance: NA; CDR3nt: TGCGCCAGCAGCCAAGTGCTAGCGGGGAACTACGAGCAGTACTTC; CDR3aa: CASSQVLAGNYEQYF
j_gene: TRBJ2-4; v_gene: TRBV9; d_gene: TRBD1; abundance: NA; CDR3nt: TGTGCCAGCAGCCCCGAAGGGAGGACAGGGAAAAACATTCAGTACTTC; CDR3aa: CASSPEGRTGKNIQYF
j_gene: TRBJ1-2; v_gene: TRBV27; d_gene: TRBD1; abundance: NA; CDR3nt: TGTGCCAGCAGTCTGGGGACAGGAGGCGGCTACACCTTC; CDR3aa: CASSLGTGGGYTF
j_gene: TRBJ2-6; v_gene: TRBV9; d_gene: NA; abundance: NA; CDR3nt: TGTGCCAGCAGCGTACAGGGGAGTGCGCGGGCCAACGTCCTGACTTTC; CDR3aa: CASSVQGSARANVLTF
j_gene: TRBJ2-2; v_gene: TRBV7-3; d_gene: NA; abundance: NA; CDR3nt: TGTGCCAGCAGCTGGGACCGGGGTGGCGGGGAGCTGTTTTTT; CDR3aa: CASSWDRGGGELFF
j_gene: TRBJ2-5; v_gene: TRBV7-9; d_gene: NA; abundance: NA; CDR3nt: TGTGCCAGCAGCCCCACTGCGGAGACCCAGTACTTC; CDR3aa: CASSPTAETQYF
j_gene: TRBJ1-1; v_gene: TRBV6-5; d_gene: NA; abundance: NA; CDR3nt: TGTGCCAGCAGCTGGGGACAAATGAACACTGAAGCTTTCTTT; CDR3aa: CASSWGQMNTEAFF
j_gene: TRBJ2-3; v_gene: TRBV7-9; d_gene: TRBD2; abundance: NA; CDR3nt: TGTGCCAGCAGCTTTAGCGGGAGCACAGATACGCAGTATTTT; CDR3aa: CASSFSGSTDTQYF
j_gene: TRBJ1-1; v_gene: TRBV7-9; d_gene: TRBD1; abundance: NA; CDR3nt: TGTGCCAGCAACCGACAGGGGGCCGCGTTCACTGAAGCTTTCTTT; CDR3aa: CASNRQGAAFTEAFF
j_gene: TRBJ2-1; v_gene: TRBV11-3; d_gene: TRBD1; abundance: NA; CDR3nt: TGTGCCAGCAGCCGGCGGGACAGGGGGTATAATGAGCAGTTCTTC; CDR3aa: CASSRRDRGYNEQFF
j_gene: TRBJ2-5; v_gene: TRBV7-9; d_gene: NA; abundance: NA; CDR3nt: TGTGCCAGCAGCTTAGGAGTTTGGGAGACCCAGTACTTC; CDR3aa: CASSLGVWETQYF
j_gene: TRBJ2-7; v_gene: TRBV14; d_gene: NA; abundance: NA; CDR3nt: TGTGCCAGCAGCCTAACCTTAGTAACCCCCTCCTACGAGCAGTACTTC; CDR3aa: CASSLTLVTPSYEQYF
j_gene: TRBJ2-1; v_gene: TRBV28; d_gene: NA; abundance: NA; CDR3nt: TGTGCCAGCACCCCCCCTCAAGCACTATTAATCAATGGCGAGCAGTTCTTC; CDR3aa: CASTPPQALLINGEQFF
j_gene: TRBJ1-2; v_gene: TRBV2; d_gene: NA; abundance: NA; CDR3nt: TGTGCCAGCACAGCAGGGAACTATGGCTACACCTTC; CDR3aa: CASTAGNYGYTF
j_gene: TRBJ1-1; v_gene: TRBV6-5; d_gene: NA; abundance: NA; CDR3nt: TGTGCCAGCAGTTACTCCTCCCGAAGGTCTGAAGCTTTCTTT; CDR3aa: CASSYSSRRSEAFF
j_gene: TRBJ1-2; v_gene: TRBV6-5; d_gene: NA; abundance: NA; CDR3nt: TGTGCCAGCAGTTACTCGGGGGGAAACTATGGCTACACCTTC; CDR3aa: CASSYSGGNYGYTF
j_gene: TRBJ2-6; v_gene: TRBV9; d_gene: TRBD2; abundance: NA; CDR3nt: TGTGCCAGCAGCGTAGGGACTAGCGGGAGTCCCCCTGGGGCCAACGTCCTGACTTTC; CDR3aa: CASSVGTSGSPPGANVLTF
j_gene: TRBJ2-7; v_gene: TRBV7-8; d_gene: TRBD2; abundance: once; CDR3nt: TGTGCCAGCAGCCTCCCACGGCGGGAGGGATCCTACGAGCAGTACTTC; CDR3aa: CASSLPRREGSYEQYF
j_gene: TRBJ2-1; v_gene: TRBV10-3; d_gene: NA; abundance: NA; CDR3nt: TGTGCCACCTATCAGGCCGACAATGAGCAGTTCTTC; CDR3aa: CATYQADNEQFF
j_gene: TRBJ2-1; v_gene: TRBV11-2; d_gene: TRBD1; abundance: NA; CDR3nt: TGTGCCAGCAGCCCACGGACAGGGGGCGTCTTCAATGAGCAGTTCTTC; CDR3aa: CASSPRTGGVFNEQFF
j_gene: TRBJ2-2; v_gene: TRBV9; d_gene: NA; abundance: NA; CDR3nt: TGTGCCAGCAGCGTAGATACCAGGGAGCTGTTTTTT; CDR3aa: CASSVDTRELFF
j_gene: TRBJ1-2; v_gene: TRBV28; d_gene: NA; abundance: NA; CDR3nt: TGTGCCAGCACCCAATTGGGGGGCGGTGACTATGGCTACACCTTC; CDR3aa: CASTQLGGGDYGYTF
j_gene: TRBJ2-2; v_gene: TRBV7-9; d_gene: TRBD2; abundance: NA; CDR3nt: TGTGCCAGCAGGCCACGGACTAGCGGGAGAGACACCGGGGAGCTGTTTTTT; CDR3aa: CASRPRTSGRDTGELFF
j_gene: TRBJ1-2; v_gene: TRBV28; d_gene: NA; abundance: NA; CDR3nt: TGTGCCAGCAGGGTGGGTTCCGCCGTCTATGGCTACACCTTC; CDR3aa: CASRVGSAVYGYTF
j_gene: TRBJ2-7; v_gene: TRBV27; d_gene: NA; abundance: NA; CDR3nt: TGTGCCAGCAGTTTATGGGGGGCTGAGCAGTACTTC; CDR3aa: CASSLWGAEQYF
j_gene: TRBJ2-3; v_gene: TRBV7-9; d_gene: NA; abundance: NA; CDR3nt: TGTGCCAGCAGCTTAGGTCAGGGGAGCCTAACGGATACGCAGTATTTT; CDR3aa: CASSLGQGSLTDTQYF
j_gene: TRBJ2-2; v_gene: TRBV29-1; d_gene: NA; abundance: NA; CDR3nt: TGCAGCGTTGAAGATCGCAGGGGGGGACACCGGGGAGCTGTTTTT; CDR3aa: CSVEDRRGGHRGAVF
j_gene: TRBJ2-1; v_gene: TRBV11-2; d_gene: TRBD2; abundance: NA; CDR3nt: TGTGCCAGCAGCTCGGGACTAGCGGGAGACCGGGAGCAGTTCTTC; CDR3aa: CASSSGLAGDREQFF
j_gene: TRBJ1-5; v_gene: TRBV19; d_gene: TRBD1; abundance: NA; CDR3nt: TGTGCCAGTAAAGTCAGGGGGGTGAGCAATCAGCCCCAGCATTTT; CDR3aa: CASKVRGVSNQPQHF
j_gene: TRBJ2-7; v_gene: TRBV7-9; d_gene: NA; abundance: NA; CDR3nt: TGTGCCAGCAGCAACCGGGACCCTTCTGAGCAGTACTTC; CDR3aa: CASSNRDPSEQYF
j_gene: TRBJ2-5; v_gene: TRBV14; d_gene: NA; abundance: NA; CDR3nt: TGTGCCAGCAGCCACCAGGTATTACAAGAGACCCAGTACTTC; CDR3aa: CASSHQVLQETQYF
j_gene: TRBJ2-7; v_gene: TRBV7-9; d_gene: NA; abundance: once; CDR3nt: TGTGCCAGCAGCTTGACACGAGCTTACGAGCAGTACTTC; CDR3aa: CASSLTRAYEQYF